The 3 T cell receptor beta chains in this list originate from one sample, sequenced in a study of T cell clusters in autoimmune cytopenias. TRB amplification used roughly 250 ng of peripheral blood genomic DNA. TRB rearrangements were amplified by touch-down multiplex PCR with mixed TRB-A/B primers. TCRdb reprocessed the multiplex PCR reads; each CDR3 protein has one entry and no DNA is given. This sample contains 3,000 to 3,500 distinct CDR3 sequences. Material for sequencing was peripheral blood. These receptors originate from a human donor with an autoimmune cytopenia or autoimmune hepatitis (not recorded which).

The chain links TRBV5-1 to TRBJ2-5; absent DNA, TCRdb's TRBD1 call cannot be checked. The CDR3 extends over 15 amino acids. The V gene's germline CDR1 is SGHRS and CDR2 YFSETQ. CDR3 residues: CASSFDRAPKETQYF.

The chain joins TRBV6-1 to TRBJ1-2. The germline gives CDR1 MNHNS, CDR2 SASEGT. The CDR3 totals 13 residues. CDR3 protein: CASSDVGFHGYTF.

According to its frequency, this clonotype is medium-sized. The chain uses TRBV6-6 and TRBJ2-5; TCRdb's assignment of TRBD1 cannot be checked, as there is no DNA. The length of the CDR3 is 17 residues. Germline assignment: CDR1 MNHNY and CDR2 SVGAGI (reference sequence). CDR3 amino acids: CASSYAGGGTGAETQYF.